This T cell receptor (beta chain) was identified during a study of blood T cell repertoires in COVID-19. Study background: PBMCs, B-cell-depleted T cells, or T cells were the source of the cDNA or gDNA that made up the material.

Source study methods: The assay estimated nucleated cells by amplifying reference gene primers. The method was immunoSEQ multiplex PCR; TCRdb's version includes in-frame clones alone and lacks a portion of them. The D gene and trimming were derived from the DNA, and the V and J assignments and clone size from that table. The sample lists over 100,000 clones, about nine tenths seen once, with 2% to 2.5% in the top ten. Sequencing was performed on peripheral blood. The sequence was collected from a man aged 50 to 59 with active COVID-19.

CDR3 DNA: TGCGCCAGCAGCTTCCAGGGGGGAACCTACGAGCAGTACTTC. It yields the protein CASSFQGGTYEQYF. This chain links TRBV5-1 with TRBJ2-7; tentatively, D is TRBD1 (7 bases). CDR3 length: 14 amino acids. CDR1 SGHRS and CDR2 YFSETQ come from the germline V gene. Trimming took off 2 bases at V and 2 bases at J, with 11 bases between the two ends. The complete variable domain, with remaining parts taken from reference TRBV5-1 and TRBJ2-7, reads KAGVTQTPRYLIKTRGQQVTLSCSPISGHRSVSWYQQTPGQGLQFLFEYFSETQRNKGNFPGRFSGRQFSNSRSEMNVSTLELGDSALYLCASSFQGGTYEQYFGPGTRLTVT.